This T cell receptor (beta chain) was captured in a study of T cell repertoires in cytomegalovirus infection. This clonotype was counted ten times or more. Its antigen is currently unknown. Germline lookup yields CDR1 SGHTA and CDR2 FQGNSA. The V end was cut by 5 bases, the J end by 8 bases, with 18 bases between. The CDR3 extends over 14 amino acids. MiXCR, run by TCRdb on the reads, gives a single entry per CDR3 protein. Altogether 110,000 or so distinct CDR3 sequences are present, around 30% being singletons, with the ten largest covering less than 45%. The chain uses TRBV7-2 and TRBJ1-1; weak D call: TRBD1 (5 bases). The source material was CD8+ T cells from cultured PBMCs, sampled from culture after CMV antigen stimulation. The sequence derives from a human donor in good health (CMV status not recorded). Some clones in this sample may be carry-over from other donors' samples. The CDR3 region is CASSLGRERREAFF. The CDR3 nucleotides are TGTGCCAGCAGCCTCGGCAGGGAACGGCGGGAAGCTTTCTTT.